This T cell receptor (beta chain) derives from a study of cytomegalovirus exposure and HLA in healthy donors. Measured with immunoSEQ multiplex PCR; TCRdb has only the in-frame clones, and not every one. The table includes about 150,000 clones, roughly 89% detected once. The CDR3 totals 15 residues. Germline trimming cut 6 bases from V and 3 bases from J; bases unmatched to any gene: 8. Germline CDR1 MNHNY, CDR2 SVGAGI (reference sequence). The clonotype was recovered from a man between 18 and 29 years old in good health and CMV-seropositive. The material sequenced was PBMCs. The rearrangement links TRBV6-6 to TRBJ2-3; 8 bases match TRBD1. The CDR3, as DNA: TGTGCCAGCAGCCTCAGGGGGCCAGAGACAGATACGCAGTATTTT. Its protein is CASSLRGPETDTQYF.